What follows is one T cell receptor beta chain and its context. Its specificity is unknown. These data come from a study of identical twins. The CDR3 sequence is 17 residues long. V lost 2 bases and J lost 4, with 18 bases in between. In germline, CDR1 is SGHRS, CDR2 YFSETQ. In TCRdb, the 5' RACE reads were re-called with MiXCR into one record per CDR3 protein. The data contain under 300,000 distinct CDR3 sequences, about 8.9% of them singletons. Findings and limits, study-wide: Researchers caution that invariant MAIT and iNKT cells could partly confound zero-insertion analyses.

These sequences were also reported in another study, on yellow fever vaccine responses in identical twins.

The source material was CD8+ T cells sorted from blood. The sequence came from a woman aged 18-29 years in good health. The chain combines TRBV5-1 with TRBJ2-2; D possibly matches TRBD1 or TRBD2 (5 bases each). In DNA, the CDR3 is TGCGCCAGCAGCTTTTGGGGGAGTATCGAATTCACCGGGGAGCTGTTTTTT. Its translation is CASSFWGSIEFTGELFF.